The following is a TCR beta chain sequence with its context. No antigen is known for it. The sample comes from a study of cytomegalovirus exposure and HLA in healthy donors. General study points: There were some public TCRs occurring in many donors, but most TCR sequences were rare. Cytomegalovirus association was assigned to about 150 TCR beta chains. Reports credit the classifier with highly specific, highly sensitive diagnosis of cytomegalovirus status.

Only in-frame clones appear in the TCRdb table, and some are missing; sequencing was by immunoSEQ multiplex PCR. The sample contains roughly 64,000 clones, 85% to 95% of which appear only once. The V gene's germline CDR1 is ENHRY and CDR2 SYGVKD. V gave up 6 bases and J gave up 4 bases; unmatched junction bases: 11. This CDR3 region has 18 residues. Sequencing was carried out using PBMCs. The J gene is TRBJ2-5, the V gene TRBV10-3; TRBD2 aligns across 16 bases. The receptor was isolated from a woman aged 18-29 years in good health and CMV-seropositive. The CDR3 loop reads CAISRTGTSGRAAETQYF. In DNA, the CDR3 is TGTGCCATCAGCCGGACCGGGACTAGCGGGAGGGCTGCAGAGACCCAGTACTTC.